A single sample is the source of the 25 T cell receptor beta chains below, sequenced in a study of blood T cell repertoires in COVID-19. Some clones are missing from TCRdb's copy, which holds only in-frame ones; the method was immunoSEQ multiplex PCR. The repertoire holds 85,000 to 120,000 clones, with approximately 90% as singletons. The sequenced sample was peripheral blood. These receptors all come from a woman aged 50 to 60 with COVID-19, enrolled during active disease.

The V call is TRBV10-3, the J call TRBJ2-7, with D tentatively TRBD1 (6 bases). Deletions cut 10 bases from V and 0 bases from J, with 22 bases between. The CDR3 is made up of 16 amino acids. CDR1 is ENHRY and CDR2 is SYGVKD in the germline V gene. The CDR3 sequence is CATHSSDSLHSYEQYF. Written as DNA, the CDR3 is TGTGCCACCCATTCATCGGACAGTCTACACTCCTACGAGCAGTACTTC.

The chain employs TRBV2 and TRBJ1-1; TRBD1 agrees at 12 bases. The V and J ends lost 3 bases and 0 bases, in that order; junction bases with no gene match: 5. This CDR3 is built from 17 residues. The V gene's germline CDR1 is SNHLY and CDR2 FYNNEI. The CDR3 nucleotides are TGTGCCAGCAGTGAGACCGGGACAGGGGGCGTGAACACTGAAGCTTTCTTT. Translated, it gives CASSETGTGGVNTEAFF.

The chain recombines TRBV7-6 with TRBJ2-1; TRBD2 is a possible D gene (6 bases). Germline loops: CDR1 SGHVS, CDR2 FNYEAQ. The CDR3 runs to 15 residues. Trimming took off 2 bases at V and 9 bases at J, with 17 bases between the two ends. In DNA form, the CDR3 reads TGTGCCAGCAGCTTAAACACCTGGGGGGACGGTGAGCAGTTCTTC. This translates into CASSLNTWGDGEQFF. The whole variable domain, remainder taken from reference TRBV7-6 and TRBJ2-1, is GAGVSQSPRYKVTKRGQDVALRCDPISGHVSLYWYRQALGQGPEFLTYFNYEAQQDKSGLPNDRFSAERPEGSISTLTIQRTEQRDSAMYRCASSLNTWGDGEQFFGPGTRLTVL.

The chain has TRBV5-1 and TRBJ2-1, with a tentative D call TRBD2 (6 bases). CDR3 length: 13 amino acids. Germline V gene data show CDR1 as SGHRS and CDR2 as YFSETQ. Trimming cost V 6 bases and J 6 bases, with 13 bases left between them. CDR3 in amino acids: CASTPGEINEQFF. The CDR3 bases are TGCGCCAGCACCCCGGGGGAGATCAATGAGCAGTTCTTC.

The chain uses TRBV18 and TRBJ2-4; D may be TRBD2 (6 bases). In germline, CDR1 is KGHSH, CDR2 LQKENI. This CDR3 has 14 residues. Trimming took 4 bases from V and 8 from J, leaving 15 bases between them. The CDR3 DNA follows: TGTGCCAGCTCACAGGGACCGGGCGGGGACATTCAGTACTTC. As protein: CASSQGPGGDIQYF.

This clone was detected only once. V usage is TRBV7-9 and J usage is TRBJ2-6, with D uncertain. This CDR3 is built from 15 residues. From germline, CDR1 is SEHNR and CDR2 FQNEAQ (reference sequence). V was pared by 2 bases and J by 1 base, with 6 bases between. In DNA, the CDR3 is TGTGCCAGCAGCTTATCCGTTTCTGGGGCCAACGTCCTGACTTTC. Translation: CASSLSVSGANVLTF.

In its sample, this clone was seen once. The chain is built from TRBV30 and TRBJ1-2, with D possibly TRBD1 on 6 matching bases. CDR1 and CDR2 (germline): GTSNPN, SVGIG (reference sequence). The germline V and J ends were trimmed by 5 bases and 7 bases, with 14 bases remaining between them. The CDR3 contains 12 residues. The CDR3 DNA reads TGTGCCTGGCTTAAGGGGGACCTTGGCTACACCTTC. This encodes CAWLKGDLGYTF. The full variable domain, with the rest looked up from reference TRBV30 and TRBJ1-2, is SQTIHQWPATLVQPVGSPLSLECTVEGTSNPNLYWYRQAAGRGLQLLFYSVGIGQISSEVPQNLSASRPQDRQFILSSKKLLLSDSGFYLCAWLKGDLGYTFGSGTRLTVV.

The CDR3 nucleotides read TGTGCCAGCAGTTTATCAGGGGCAGGGCAGGACACTGAAGCTTTCTTT. Translated, it gives CASSLSGAGQDTEAFF. This chain joins TRBV28 and TRBJ1-1, with D tentatively TRBD1 (6 bases). Germline V gives CDR1 MDHEN, CDR2 SYDVKM. Trimming removed 1 base from V and 3 bases from J, with 15 bases in between. CDR3 length: 16 amino acids.

This rearrangement joins TRBV11-2 to TRBJ2-3; no firm D call. V dropped 0 bases and J dropped 1 base, with 8 bases sitting between them. Germline CDR1 and CDR2: SGHAT and FQNNGV. The CDR3 contains 15 residues. The CDR3 DNA reads TGTGCCAGCAGCTTAGACGCGTCGGGCACAGATACGCAGTATTTT. It encodes CASSLDASGTDTQYF.

J is TRBJ2-2 and V is TRBV4-3; 13 bases line up with TRBD2. V was pared by 5 bases and J by 7 bases, with 7 bases of the junction left unmatched. Germline CDR1 LGHNA, CDR2 YSLEER. The CDR3 spans 16 residues. The CDR3 DNA reads as TGCGCCAGCAGCTACGGGACTAGCGGGGTTGGCGGGGAGCTGTTTTTT. This codes for CASSYGTSGVGGELFF.

This clone was found once. The V gene is TRBV5-4, the J gene TRBJ2-3; 8 nucleotides line up with TRBD2. This CDR3 has 17 amino acids. Germline CDR1 is SGHNT and CDR2 is YYREEE (reference sequence). V gave up 0 bases and J gave up 0 bases; unmatched junction bases: 6. This chain's CDR3 is CASSLGSGGASTDTQYF. CDR3 DNA: TGTGCCAGCAGCTTGGGGAGCGGGGGTGCTAGCACAGATACGCAGTATTTT.

The chain carries TRBV13 and TRBJ2-4, with D possibly being TRBD2 (6 bases). Trimming cost V 2 bases and J 16 bases, with 15 bases left between them. Germline V gene sequence: CDR1 PRHDT, CDR2 FYEKMQ (reference sequence). The CDR3 runs 12 residues. CDR3 in amino acids: CASSLSGEEGYF. DNA of the CDR3: TGTGCCAGCAGCTTATCGGGGGAGGAGGGATACTTC.

The chain carries TRBV6-2 or TRBV6-3 and TRBJ2-3; 9 bases align to TRBD2. CDR1 MNHEY and CDR2 SVGEGT come from the germline V gene. V shed 2 bases and J 5 bases; nucleotides not matched to a gene: 5. The CDR3 runs 15 residues. CDR3 in DNA: TGTGCCAGCAGTTACGGCGGGGGGGCCCAAGATACGCAGTATTTT. It encodes CASSYGGGAQDTQYF.

The gene calls are TRBV15 and TRBJ1-4; 7 bases are a match to TRBD1. Germline trimming cut 4 bases from V and 6 bases from J; bases unmatched to any gene: 11. CDR3 length: 16 residues. Germline CDR1 and CDR2: LNHNV and YYDKDF (reference sequence). CDR3 sequence reads: CATSTWSGGKDEKLFF. The CDR3, as DNA: TGTGCCACCAGCACCTGGTCAGGGGGTAAGGATGAAAAACTGTTTTTT.

This clone has a single count. This chain uses TRBV7-9 with TRBJ2-7, with 9 positions matching TRBD1. The CDR3 is 13 residues long. Germline CDR1 reads SEHNR; CDR2 reads FQNEAQ (reference sequence). J lost 5 bases, V lost 5 bases, and 4 bases had no gene match. The DNA for the CDR3 is TGTGCCAGCAGCGCCGGGACAGGGAACGAGCAGTACTTC. It yields the protein CASSAGTGNEQYF.

This clone occurred a few times. The chain recombines TRBV2 with TRBJ2-2; possible D gene TRBD1, 6 bases. V lost 6 bases, J lost 6 bases, and 14 bases lay in between. The germline V gene has CDR1 SNHLY and CDR2 FYNNEI. The CDR3 is 14 residues long. CDR3 amino acids: CASRTGLDSGELFF. In nucleotides, the CDR3 is TGTGCCAGCAGGACAGGATTAGATTCCGGGGAGCTGTTTTTT.

The chain's CDR3 is CASSTSGPNTGELFF. The CDR3 region has the DNA TGTGCCAGCAGCACTAGCGGGCCGAACACCGGGGAGCTGTTTTTT. The chain has TRBV9 and TRBJ2-2; TRBD2 matches 9 bases. The ends lost 4 bases at V and 0 bases at J; junction bases unmatched: 1. The CDR3 has 15 amino acids. Looked up from germline, CDR1 is SGDLS and CDR2 is YYNGEE.

The chain recombines TRBV28 with TRBJ1-1; 8 bases map to TRBD1. CDR1 and CDR2 from the germline V gene are MDHEN and SYDVKM. Trimming removed 5 bases from V and 1 base from J; junction bases left unmatched: 6. The CDR3 sequence is 15 residues long. CDR3 sequence: CASSPWTGRNTEAFF. DNA for the CDR3: TGTGCCAGCAGTCCCTGGACAGGGCGGAACACTGAAGCTTTCTTT. Full variable domain (rest looked up from reference TRBV28 and TRBJ1-1): DVKVTQSSRYLVKRTGEKVFLECVQDMDHENMFWYRQDPGLGLRLIYFSYDVKMKEKGDIPEGYSVSREKKERFSLILESASTNQTSMYLCASSPWTGRNTEAFFGQGTRLTVV.

Comment on this clone: In the same sample, other DNA sequences code for this CDR3. This chain's CDR3 is CASSGTGGNYGYTF. In DNA form, the CDR3 reads TGCGCCAGCAGCGGGACAGGGGGAAACTATGGCTACACCTTC. The V call is TRBV5-1, the J call TRBJ1-2; 11 bases are a match to TRBD1. This CDR3 region has 14 residues. From germline, CDR1 is SGHRS and CDR2 YFSETQ. The J segment lost 2 bases and the V segment lost 4 bases, leaving 1 base of the junction unmatched.

The rearrangement links TRBV11-2 to TRBJ2-7; 9 bases align to TRBD2. The germline gives CDR1 SGHAT, CDR2 FQNNGV. The CDR3 length is 16 residues. J gave up 0 bases and V 1 base, and 4 bases lay outside the gene matches. The CDR3 DNA reads as TGTGCCAGCAGCTTAGCTAGCGGGGCCGTCTCCTACGAGCAGTACTTC. It is translated as CASSLASGAVSYEQYF. Full variable domain (outside the CDR3, taken from reference TRBV11-2 and TRBJ2-7): EAGVAQSPRYKIIEKRQSVAFWCNPISGHATLYWYQQILGQGPKLLIQFQNNGVVDDSQLPKDRFSAERLKGVDSTLKIQPAKLEDSAVYLCASSLASGAVSYEQYFGPGTRLTVT.

The V and J genes are TRBV30 and TRBJ2-3, with no clear D. The CDR3 loop spans 11 amino acids. The V end was cut by 1 base, the J end by 10 bases, with 9 bases between. Germline CDR1 and CDR2: GTSNPN and SVGIG (reference sequence). CDR3 in amino acids: CAWSAPLAQYF. The CDR3 DNA reads TGTGCCTGGAGTGCCCCCCTCGCGCAGTATTTT.

The chain employs TRBV3-1 (or the pseudogene TRBV3-2) and TRBJ2-1; TRBD1 matches at 9 bases. This CDR3 region has 14 residues. Trimming removed 3 bases from V and 6 bases from J; junction bases left unmatched: 3. Germline V CDR1 and CDR2: LGHDT, YNNKEL (reference sequence). This CDR3 is CASSQPGQGNEQFF. CDR3 coding DNA: TGTGCCAGCAGCCAGCCGGGACAGGGCAATGAGCAGTTCTTC.

This chain links TRBV7-8 with TRBJ2-7; 10 positions match TRBD1. Per germline, CDR1 SGHVS and CDR2 FQNEAQ. The J segment lost 4 bases and the V segment lost 5 bases, leaving 8 bases of the junction unmatched. The length of the CDR3 is 15 residues. CDR3 DNA sequence: TGTGCCAGCAGCATAGACAGGGGGCAAGGATACGAGCAGTACTTC. It is translated as CASSIDRGQGYEQYF.

The CDR3 DNA sequence: TGTGCCAGCAGCCGACGGACAGAGCGGGGGCCCCCCAATCAGCCCCAGCATTTT. Protein: CASSRRTERGPPNQPQHF. This sequence joins TRBV6-8 and TRBJ1-5; D is perhaps TRBD1 (6 bases). The V end lost 6 bases, the J end lost 3 bases, and 24 bases lay between the germline ends. The CDR3 contains 18 residues. The germline V gene has CDR1 MNHGY and CDR2 SAAAGT.

The chain uses TRBV28 and TRBJ2-1, with 7 bases aligning to TRBD1. The ends lost 6 bases at V and 8 bases at J; junction bases unmatched: 13. Germline CDR1 reads MDHEN; CDR2 reads SYDVKM. The CDR3 is made up of 15 amino acids. The CDR3 sequence is CASSPGWQGVYEQFF. In DNA form, the CDR3 reads TGTGCCAGCAGCCCGGGGTGGCAGGGGGTATATGAGCAGTTCTTC. Together with reference TRBV28 and TRBJ2-1, the CDR3 gives the full variable domain: DVKVTQSSRYLVKRTGEKVFLECVQDMDHENMFWYRQDPGLGLRLIYFSYDVKMKEKGDIPEGYSVSREKKERFSLILESASTNQTSMYLCASSPGWQGVYEQFFGPGTRLTVL.